One and the same sample provided the 12 T cell receptor beta chains below, sequenced in a study of blood T cell repertoires in COVID-19. Sequencing was performed with immunoSEQ multiplex PCR; in TCRdb, only in-frame clones are kept and a portion is missing. Of some 350,000 clones listed, 80% to 90% are singletons. What was sequenced was PBMCs or T cells enriched from blood (not recorded which). The receptors derive from a man younger than 35 who had recovered from COVID-19.

The gene calls are TRBV27 and TRBJ2-1; D call uncertain. There are 16 residues in the CDR3. The V and J ends lost 2 bases and 0 bases respectively, with 11 bases between them. The germline gives CDR1 MNHEY, CDR2 SMNVEV (reference sequence). The CDR3 coding sequence is TGTGCCAGCAGTTTACGGTTGGGCAGCTCCTACAATGAGCAGTTCTTC. It codes for CASSLRLGSSYNEQFF.

In its sample, this clone was seen once. V is TRBV7-9 and J is TRBJ1-2, with TRBD1 matching over 7 bases. Germline lookup yields CDR1 SEHNR and CDR2 FQNEAQ (reference sequence). The CDR3 is 13 residues long. Trimming at V came to 5 bases and at J to 8 bases, leaving 8 bases not matched to a gene. CDR3 sequence: CASSKQGTYGYTF. For the CDR3, the DNA is TGTGCCAGCAGCAAACAGGGGACGTACGGCTACACCTTC.

The CDR3: CASSLGSVGEEGYTF. DNA of the CDR3: TGTGCCAGCAGCTTAGGGTCGGTGGGTGAGGAGGGCTACACCTTC. The chain has TRBV7-9 and TRBJ1-2; D gene unclear. Per germline, CDR1 SEHNR and CDR2 FQNEAQ (reference sequence). Trimming stripped 1 base from V and 8 bases from J, with 17 bases between. CDR3 length equals 15 residues.

The chain carries TRBV6-5 and TRBJ1-4, with D maybe TRBD1 (5 bases). The CDR3 extends over 14 amino acids. Trimming cost V 1 base and J 8 bases, with 11 bases left between them. The germline CDR1 and CDR2 sequences are MNHEY and SVGAGI. The CDR3 DNA is TGTGCCAGCAGTTACTTCGTAGACAGCGAAAAACTGTTTTTT. This translates into CASSYFVDSEKLFF.

The chain links TRBV27 to TRBJ2-2; TRBD2 matches 11 bases. Trimming took 0 bases from V and 3 from J; bases not matched to a gene: 3. Germline values: CDR1 MNHEY, CDR2 SMNVEV (reference sequence). This CDR3 region has 17 residues. The CDR3 DNA follows: TGTGCCAGCAGTTTATCGGTACTAGCGGGAGACACCGGGGAGCTGTTTTTT. It encodes CASSLSVLAGDTGELFF.

The genes are TRBV7-9 and TRBJ1-3, with a tentative D call TRBD1 (5 bases). This CDR3 is 14 amino acids long. Germline loops: CDR1 SEHNR, CDR2 FQNEAQ (reference sequence). V was trimmed by 2 bases and J by 1 base, leaving 6 bases between them. CDR3 residues: CASSLQGSGNTIYF. The CDR3 DNA sequence: TGTGCCAGCAGCTTACAGGGATCTGGAAACACCATATATTTT.

This clone has only a few counts. The rearrangement joins TRBV10-2 to TRBJ2-1, with D tentatively TRBD2 (6 bases). Looked up from germline, CDR1 is WSHSY and CDR2 is SAAADI. The CDR3 consists of 17 residues. V was clipped by 6 bases and J by 4 bases, with 22 bases between them. CDR3 coding DNA: TGCGCCAGCAGCCACCTCGGGGGACGGACGTCGTACAATGAGCAGTTCTTC. It yields the protein CASSHLGGRTSYNEQFF.

This clone appeared once. The chain joins TRBV5-4 to TRBJ2-3, with 8 bases lining up with TRBD1. Trimming cost V 4 bases and J 6 bases; bases outside gene matches: 7. This CDR3 has 14 amino acids. CDR1 and CDR2 from the germline V gene are SGHNT and YYREEE (reference sequence). In DNA form, the CDR3 reads TGTGCCAGCAGCCTAGGACAGGGTCCCGATACGCAGTATTTT. As protein: CASSLGQGPDTQYF.

The chain links TRBV29-1 to TRBJ2-1; 8 nucleotides align to TRBD2. From germline, CDR1 is SQVTM and CDR2 ANQGSEA. V lost 4 bases to trimming and J lost 2 bases; unmatched junction nucleotides: 4. The length of the CDR3 is 14 residues. The CDR3 DNA reads TGCAGCGTTGCTAGTAGCGGGACCTACAATGAGCAGTTCTTC. Amino acid sequence: CSVASSGTYNEQFF.

The chain couples TRBV28 to TRBJ1-5; the D gene is possibly TRBD1 (6 bases). V lost 3 bases and J lost 3, with 9 bases in between. The germline V gene has CDR1 MDHEN and CDR2 SYDVKM. CDR3 length equals 14 residues. CDR3 region: CASSFGQNNQPQHF. CDR3 in DNA: TGTGCCAGCAGTTTCGGACAGAACAATCAGCCCCAGCATTTT. Full variable domain (missing parts from reference TRBV28 and TRBJ1-5): DVKVTQSSRYLVKRTGEKVFLECVQDMDHENMFWYRQDPGLGLRLIYFSYDVKMKEKGDIPEGYSVSREKKERFSLILESASTNQTSMYLCASSFGQNNQPQHFGDGTRLSIL.

CDR3 loop: CATRQGDGTEAFF. The CDR3 DNA sequence: TGTGCCACGCGACAGGGAGACGGGACTGAAGCTTTCTTT. The J gene is TRBJ1-1, the V gene TRBV10-3; 7 bases map to TRBD1. The CDR3 consists of 13 residues. The germline gives CDR1 ENHRY, CDR2 SYGVKD. V shed 10 bases and J 5 bases; nucleotides not matched to a gene: 10.

V and J are TRBV7-9 and TRBJ2-7, with a possible D match to TRBD1 (6 bases). CDR3 length: 15 amino acids. V lost 4 bases to trimming and J lost 3 bases, with 16 bases between them. Germline CDR1 SEHNR, CDR2 FQNEAQ (reference sequence). This CDR3 is CASSSSGDTIYEQYF. CDR3 coding DNA: TGTGCCAGCAGCTCATCCGGGGACACGATCTACGAGCAGTACTTC.